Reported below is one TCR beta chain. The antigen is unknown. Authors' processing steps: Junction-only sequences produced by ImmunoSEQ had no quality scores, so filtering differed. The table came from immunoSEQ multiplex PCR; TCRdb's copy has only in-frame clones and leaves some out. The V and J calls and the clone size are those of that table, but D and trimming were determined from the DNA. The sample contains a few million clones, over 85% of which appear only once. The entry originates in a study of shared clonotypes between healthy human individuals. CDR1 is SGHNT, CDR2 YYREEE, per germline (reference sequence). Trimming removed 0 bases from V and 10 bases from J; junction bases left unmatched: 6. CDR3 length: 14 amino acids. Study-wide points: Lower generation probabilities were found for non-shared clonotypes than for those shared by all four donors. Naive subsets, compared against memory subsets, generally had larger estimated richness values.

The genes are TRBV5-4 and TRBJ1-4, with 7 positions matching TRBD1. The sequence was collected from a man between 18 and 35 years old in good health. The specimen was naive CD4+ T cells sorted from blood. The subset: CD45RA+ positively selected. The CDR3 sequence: CASSLAQGPRKLFF. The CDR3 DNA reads TGTGCCAGCAGCTTGGCACAGGGGCCTCGAAAACTGTTTTTT.